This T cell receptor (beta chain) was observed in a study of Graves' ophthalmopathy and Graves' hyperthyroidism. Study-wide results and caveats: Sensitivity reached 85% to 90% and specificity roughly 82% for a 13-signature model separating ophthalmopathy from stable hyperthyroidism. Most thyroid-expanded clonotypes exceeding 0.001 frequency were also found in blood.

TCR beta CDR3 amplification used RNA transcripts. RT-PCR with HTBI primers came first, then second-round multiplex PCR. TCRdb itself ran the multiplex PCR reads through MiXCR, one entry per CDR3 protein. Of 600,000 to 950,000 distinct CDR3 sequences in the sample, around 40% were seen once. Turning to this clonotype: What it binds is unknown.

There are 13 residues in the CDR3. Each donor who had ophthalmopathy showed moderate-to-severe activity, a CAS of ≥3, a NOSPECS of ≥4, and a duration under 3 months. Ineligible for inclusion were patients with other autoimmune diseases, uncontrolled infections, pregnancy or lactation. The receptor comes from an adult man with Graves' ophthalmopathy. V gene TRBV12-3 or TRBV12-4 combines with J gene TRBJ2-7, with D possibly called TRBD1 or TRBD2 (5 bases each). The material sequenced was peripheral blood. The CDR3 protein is CASGLGPGAPQYF. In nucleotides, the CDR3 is TGTGCTAGTGGTTTGGGACCCGGGGCGCCGCAGTACTTC.